A selection of T cell receptor beta chains follows, all from one sample in a study of graft-versus-host responses after intestinal transplantation. The table came from immunoSEQ multiplex PCR; TCRdb's copy has only in-frame clones and leaves some out. The sample records 100,000 or so clones, about 92% being singletons. Their antigen targets remain unknown. Sequences were derived from unstimulated CD8+ T cells sorted from spleen or lymph node cells, sampled before intestinal transplant. Source of these receptors: a human donor who received an intestinal transplant. CDR3s include the opening cysteine and the closing phenylalanine or tryptophan. D genes are given only for firm matches. Where a row states a size, it is once, few, many or the class of an expanded clone; other rows omit it.

D gene: .
V gene: TRBV5-1
J gene: TRBJ2-7
CDR3 length: 15
clone size: .
CDR3 protein: CASSLVPELSYEQYF

D gene: .
V gene: TRBV6-6
J gene: TRBJ1-4
CDR3 length: 13
clone size: few
CDR3 protein: CASTPQGSEKLFF

D gene: TRBD2
V gene: TRBV27
J gene: TRBJ2-5
CDR3 length: 16
clone size: .
CDR3 protein: CASSLAGGGYQETQYF

D gene: .
V gene: TRBV4-3
J gene: TRBJ2-3
CDR3 length: 15
clone size: .
CDR3 protein: CASSQDPVSTDTQYF

D gene: .
V gene: TRBV27
J gene: TRBJ1-2
CDR3 length: 11
clone size: .
CDR3 protein: CASSRGLGYTF

D gene: .
V gene: TRBV4-3
J gene: TRBJ2-7
CDR3 length: 15
clone size: .
CDR3 protein: CASSQERAGVYEQYF

D gene: TRBD2
V gene: TRBV7-8
J gene: TRBJ2-1
CDR3 length: 17
clone size: .
CDR3 protein: CASSFLGLAEIYNEQFF

D gene: TRBD1
V gene: TRBV5-4
J gene: TRBJ1-2
CDR3 length: 11
clone size: .
CDR3 protein: CASSPGGGYTF

D gene: TRBD1
V gene: TRBV6-1
J gene: TRBJ1-2
CDR3 length: 13
clone size: .
CDR3 protein: CASSKQGHYGYTF

D gene: .
V gene: TRBV5-1
J gene: TRBJ2-3
CDR3 length: 14
clone size: .
CDR3 protein: CASSLSGATDTQYF

D gene: .
V gene: TRBV19
J gene: TRBJ1-5
CDR3 length: 14
clone size: .
CDR3 protein: CASRRGVGNQPQHF

D gene: TRBD2
V gene: TRBV5-6
J gene: TRBJ2-1
CDR3 length: 15
clone size: .
CDR3 protein: CASSFLTSGGGEQFF

D gene: TRBD2
V gene: TRBV14
J gene: TRBJ2-1
CDR3 length: 17
clone size: .
CDR3 protein: CASSQELGTSGHNEQFF

D gene: TRBD1
V gene: TRBV5-6
J gene: TRBJ2-7
CDR3 length: 16
clone size: .
CDR3 protein: CASSWDGTGFAYEQYF

D gene: .
V gene: TRBV12-1
J gene: TRBJ2-3
CDR3 length: 15
clone size: .
CDR3 protein: CASSLYRGRTDTQYF

D gene: .
V gene: TRBV13
J gene: TRBJ2-1
CDR3 length: 13
clone size: .
CDR3 protein: CASRQRQYNEQFF

D gene: .
V gene: TRBV29-1
J gene: TRBJ1-1
CDR3 length: 12
clone size: .
CDR3 protein: CSVFLGQMEAFF

D gene: .
V gene: TRBV27
J gene: TRBJ1-1
CDR3 length: 15
clone size: .
CDR3 protein: CASSLSREGFTEAFF

D gene: .
V gene: TRBV6-6
J gene: TRBJ2-7
CDR3 length: 13
clone size: .
CDR3 protein: CASFPGQGDEQYF

D gene: TRBD1
V gene: TRBV11-3
J gene: TRBJ1-1
CDR3 length: 17
clone size: .
CDR3 protein: CASSLGVSGQLNTEAFF

D gene: TRBD2
V gene: TRBV30
J gene: TRBJ2-3
CDR3 length: 16
clone size: .
CDR3 protein: CAWSGLGTSGADTQYF

D gene: .
V gene: TRBV10-3
J gene: TRBJ1-4
CDR3 length: 14
clone size: few
CDR3 protein: CAISGPGKDEKLFF

D gene: TRBD2
V gene: TRBV2
J gene: TRBJ2-2
CDR3 length: 17
clone size: .
CDR3 protein: CASSDRISGGASGELFF

D gene: .
V gene: TRBV4-3
J gene: TRBJ2-7
CDR3 length: 14
clone size: .
CDR3 protein: CASSQGRGAYEQYF

D gene: .
V gene: TRBV30
J gene: TRBJ2-1
CDR3 length: 12
clone size: .
CDR3 protein: CAWTLYNNEQFF

D gene: TRBD2
V gene: TRBV13
J gene: TRBJ2-3
CDR3 length: 16
clone size: once
CDR3 protein: CASSSRTSGGRDTQYF

D gene: TRBD1
V gene: TRBV7-6
J gene: TRBJ1-5
CDR3 length: 18
clone size: .
CDR3 protein: CASSLEGGDRASNQPQHF

D gene: .
V gene: TRBV11-2
J gene: TRBJ2-4
CDR3 length: 14
clone size: .
CDR3 protein: CASSSGEPHNIQYF

D gene: TRBD2
V gene: TRBV4-1
J gene: TRBJ2-2
CDR3 length: 18
clone size: .
CDR3 protein: CASSQEVLAGGQNGELFF

D gene: TRBD2
V gene: TRBV27
J gene: TRBJ2-7
CDR3 length: 15
clone size: .
CDR3 protein: CASAPNSGDTYEQYF

D gene: .
V gene: TRBV12-2
J gene: TRBJ2-7
CDR3 length: 17
clone size: .
CDR3 protein: CASRSWTGLAGTYEQYF

D gene: .
V gene: TRBV4-3
J gene: TRBJ2-1
CDR3 length: 14
clone size: .
CDR3 protein: CASSQDRGYNEQFF

D gene: .
V gene: TRBV4-3
J gene: TRBJ2-2
CDR3 length: 12
clone size: .
CDR3 protein: CASSEDTGELFF

D gene: TRBD1
V gene: TRBV10-1
J gene: TRBJ1-4
CDR3 length: 12
clone size: .
CDR3 protein: CATTGGREKLFF

D gene: .
V gene: TRBV14
J gene: TRBJ2-7
CDR3 length: 13
clone size: .
CDR3 protein: CASSQGGRSEQYF

D gene: TRBD1
V gene: TRBV29-1
J gene: TRBJ2-7
CDR3 length: 14
clone size: .
CDR3 protein: CSVLTGEPSYEQYF

D gene: .
V gene: TRBV27
J gene: TRBJ1-1
CDR3 length: 11
clone size: few
CDR3 protein: CASRGGTEAFF

D gene: .
V gene: TRBV7-9
J gene: TRBJ1-1
CDR3 length: 14
clone size: .
CDR3 protein: CVSSLGGGNTEAFF

D gene: TRBD1
V gene: TRBV14
J gene: TRBJ1-1
CDR3 length: 15
clone size: .
CDR3 protein: CASSQDQGARTEAFF

D gene: TRBD2
V gene: TRBV14
J gene: TRBJ2-7
CDR3 length: 17
clone size: .
CDR3 protein: CASSPRTSGGVFYEQYF

D gene: .
V gene: TRBV7-2
J gene: TRBJ1-3
CDR3 length: 15
clone size: .
CDR3 protein: CASSLSLTDGNTIYF

D gene: .
V gene: TRBV11-2
J gene: TRBJ1-2
CDR3 length: 13
clone size: .
CDR3 protein: CASSPTGTDGYTF

D gene: .
V gene: TRBV7-9
J gene: TRBJ2-5
CDR3 length: 15
clone size: .
CDR3 protein: CASSSGTHLRETQYF

D gene: .
V gene: TRBV21-1
J gene: TRBJ1-1
CDR3 length: 10
clone size: few
CDR3 protein: CATREAEAFF

D gene: TRBD2
V gene: TRBV6-6
J gene: TRBJ2-3
CDR3 length: 13
clone size: once
CDR3 protein: CASNSGATDTQYF

D gene: TRBD1
V gene: TRBV29-1
J gene: TRBJ2-7
CDR3 length: 16
clone size: .
CDR3 protein: CSVDTPGTGGSYEQYF

D gene: TRBD1
V gene: TRBV4-3
J gene: TRBJ2-3
CDR3 length: 14
clone size: .
CDR3 protein: CASSQTGSTDTQYF

D gene: .
V gene: TRBV7-2
J gene: TRBJ2-1
CDR3 length: 11
clone size: .
CDR3 protein: CASSSINEQFF

D gene: .
V gene: TRBV4-3
J gene: TRBJ2-7
CDR3 length: 14
clone size: .
CDR3 protein: CASSQDRVSYEQYF

D gene: .
V gene: TRBV15
J gene: TRBJ2-7
CDR3 length: 15
clone size: .
CDR3 protein: CATSGWDGEENEQYF

D gene: .
V gene: TRBV19
J gene: TRBJ2-1
CDR3 length: 15
clone size: .
CDR3 protein: CASSIAGSGYNEQFF

D gene: .
V gene: TRBV14
J gene: TRBJ1-1
CDR3 length: 13
clone size: .
CDR3 protein: CASSPVANTEAFF

D gene: TRBD2
V gene: TRBV4-3
J gene: TRBJ2-1
CDR3 length: 18
clone size: .
CDR3 protein: CASSQETLAGGFYNEQFF

D gene: TRBD2
V gene: TRBV19
J gene: TRBJ2-7
CDR3 length: 13
clone size: .
CDR3 protein: CASSKRGDYEQYF

D gene: .
V gene: TRBV4-3
J gene: TRBJ1-4
CDR3 length: 18
clone size: few
CDR3 protein: CASSQDRFVAATNEKLFF